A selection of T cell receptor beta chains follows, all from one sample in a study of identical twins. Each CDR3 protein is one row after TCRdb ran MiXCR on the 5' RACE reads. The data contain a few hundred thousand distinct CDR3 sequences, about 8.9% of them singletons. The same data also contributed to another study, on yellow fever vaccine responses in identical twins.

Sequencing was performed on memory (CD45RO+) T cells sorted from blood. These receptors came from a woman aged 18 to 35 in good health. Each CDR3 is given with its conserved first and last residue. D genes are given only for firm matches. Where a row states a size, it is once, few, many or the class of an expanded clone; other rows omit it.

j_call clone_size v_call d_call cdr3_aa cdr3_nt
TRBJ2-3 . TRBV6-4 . CASSDSGGSLDTQYF TGTGCCAGCAGTGACTCGGGGGGCTCTTTGGATACGCAGTATTTT
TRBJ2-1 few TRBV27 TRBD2 CASNSLGGSPNEQFF TGTGCCAGCAACTCCTTAGGCGGGAGCCCCAATGAGCAGTTCTTC
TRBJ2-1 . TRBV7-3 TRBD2 CATCPVAGGGNNEQFF TGTGCCACCTGCCCCGTAGCGGGAGGGGGAAACAATGAGCAGTTCTTC
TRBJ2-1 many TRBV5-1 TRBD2 CASSPGLAGNEQFF TGCGCCAGCAGCCCTGGACTAGCAGGGAATGAGCAGTTCTTC
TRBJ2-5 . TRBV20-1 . CSAWRGTADQETQYF TGCAGTGCTTGGAGGGGGACAGCCGACCAAGAGACCCAGTACTTC
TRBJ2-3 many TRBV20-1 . CSARRGGPTDTQYF TGCAGTGCTAGAAGGGGGGGCCCTACAGATACGCAGTATTTT
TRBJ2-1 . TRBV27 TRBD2 CASTANGLAGGFYNEQFF TGTGCCAGCACCGCAAATGGACTAGCGGGAGGGTTCTACAATGAGCAGTTCTTC
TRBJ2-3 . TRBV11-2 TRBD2 CASSLGLAGGVSVDTQYF TGTGCCAGCAGCTTAGGACTAGCGGGAGGTGTAAGCGTAGATACGCAGTATTTT
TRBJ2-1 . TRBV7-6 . CASSPGTHYQQFF TGTGCCAGCAGCCCAGGGACACATTATCAGCAGTTCTTC
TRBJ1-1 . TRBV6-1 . CASQGGPANTEAFF TGTGCCAGCCAGGGTGGACCCGCGAACACTGAAGCTTTCTTT
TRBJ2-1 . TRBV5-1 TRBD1 CASTWTGTAYNEQFF TGCGCCAGCACCTGGACAGGGACGGCCTACAATGAGCAGTTCTTC
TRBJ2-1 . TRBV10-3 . CAISPRGPEQFF TGTGCCATCAGTCCCCGGGGCCCCGAGCAGTTCTTC
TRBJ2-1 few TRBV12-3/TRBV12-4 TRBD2 CASSLGTRGSYNEQFF TGTGCCAGCAGTTTAGGGACTAGGGGCTCCTACAATGAGCAGTTCTTC
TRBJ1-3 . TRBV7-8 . CASSFNDRGNTIYF TGTGCCAGCAGCTTCAATGACAGGGGAAACACCATATATTTT
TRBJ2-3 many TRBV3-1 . CASSTRTDDTQYF TGTGCCAGCAGCACCCGGACCGACGATACGCAGTATTTT
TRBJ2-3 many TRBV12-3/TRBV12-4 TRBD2 CASTSLAGGITDTQYF TGTGCCAGCACCTCCCTAGCGGGAGGTATTACAGATACGCAGTATTTT
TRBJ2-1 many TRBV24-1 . CATSDPSRDGYNEQFF TGTGCCACCAGTGACCCCAGCCGGGACGGTTACAATGAGCAGTTCTTC
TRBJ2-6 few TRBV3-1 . CASSQRGSGANVLTF TGTGCCAGCAGCCAAAGAGGGTCTGGGGCCAACGTCCTGACTTTC
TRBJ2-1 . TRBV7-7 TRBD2 CASSLPPVPSGGGYNEQFF TGTGCCAGCAGCTTACCTCCGGTTCCTAGCGGGGGCGGTTACAATGAGCAGTTCTTC
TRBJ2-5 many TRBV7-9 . CASSLQGKWGRETQYF TGTGCCAGCAGCCTACAAGGGAAGTGGGGTAGGGAGACCCAGTACTTC
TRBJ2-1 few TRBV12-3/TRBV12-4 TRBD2 CASRLMAGGPGEQFF TGTGCCAGCAGACTAATGGCGGGAGGGCCCGGTGAGCAGTTCTTC
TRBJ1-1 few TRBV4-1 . CASSQNTGLNTEAFF TGCGCCAGCAGCCAAAATACAGGGCTGAACACTGAAGCTTTCTTT
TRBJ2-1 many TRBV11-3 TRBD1 CASTKPQGDRNEQFF TGTGCCAGCACGAAACCCCAGGGGGACCGCAATGAGCAGTTCTTC
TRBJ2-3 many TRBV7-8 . CASSLARLAADTQYF TGTGCCAGCAGCTTAGCGCGGCTAGCAGCAGATACGCAGTATTTT
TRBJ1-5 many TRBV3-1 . CASSQTGINQPQHF TGTGCCAGCAGCCAAACAGGGATCAATCAGCCCCAGCATTTT
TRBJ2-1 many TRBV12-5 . CASGFERSPRRNEQFF TGTGCTAGTGGTTTTGAGCGGTCCCCCCGCCGCAATGAGCAGTTCTTC
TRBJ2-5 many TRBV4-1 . CASSQDGLVTQETQYF TGCGCCAGCAGCCAAGATGGGCTGGTTACCCAAGAGACCCAGTACTTC
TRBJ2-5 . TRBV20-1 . CSALREPDRTQYF TGCAGTGCGTTAAGAGAACCCGATAGGACCCAGTACTTC
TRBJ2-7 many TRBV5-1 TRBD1 CASSPGTGGLEQYF TGCGCCAGCAGCCCCGGGACAGGGGGCCTCGAGCAGTACTTC
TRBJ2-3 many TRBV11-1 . CASSLAFLGGRSTDTQYF TGTGCCAGCAGCTTAGCGTTTCTGGGGGGAAGATCCACAGATACGCAGTATTTT
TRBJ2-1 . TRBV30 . CAFNTENVAGSSYNEQFF TGTGCCTTTAACACGGAAAATGTGGCCGGTAGCTCCTACAATGAGCAGTTCTTC
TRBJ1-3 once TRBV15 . CATSREADAGNTIYF TGTGCCACCAGCAGAGAGGCCGATGCTGGAAACACCATATATTTT
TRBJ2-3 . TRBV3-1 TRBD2 CASSQGITGTSDTDTQYF TGTGCCAGCAGCCAAGGAATAACCGGGACTAGTGACACAGATACGCAGTATTTT
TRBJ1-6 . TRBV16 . CASSQSRLGGIQALHF TGTGCCAGCAGCCAATCTAGGCTGGGCGGGATTCAGGCCCTCCACTTT
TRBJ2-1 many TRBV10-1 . CASGTLYNEQFF TGCGCCAGCGGGACCCTTTACAATGAGCAGTTCTTC
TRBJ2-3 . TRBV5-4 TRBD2 CASSGRELAGTDTQYF TGTGCCAGCAGCGGACGGGAACTAGCGGGTACAGATACGCAGTATTTT
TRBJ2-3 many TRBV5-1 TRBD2 CASSLETSGISTDTQYF TGCGCCAGCAGCTTGGAAACTAGCGGAATTAGCACAGATACGCAGTATTTT
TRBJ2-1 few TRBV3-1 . CASSRQPGSYNEQFF TGTGCCAGCAGCCGACAGCCCGGCTCCTACAATGAGCAGTTCTTC
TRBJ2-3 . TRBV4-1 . CASSPTSQLTSTDTQYF TGCGCCAGCAGCCCGACTTCACAGCTAACTAGCACAGATACGCAGTATTTT